Each of the 18 T cell receptor beta chains below was sequenced from the same sample in a study of OX40 agonist ivuxolimab in advanced cancers. Sequencing used immunoSEQ multiplex PCR; TCRdb keeps in-frame clones, though not all of them. The table has almost 85,000 clones, roughly 89% seen once. Sequences were derived from CD4+ or CD8+ T cells sorted from blood, sampled in a trial of the OX40 agonist ivuxolimab. These receptor sequences come from an adult with an advanced solid tumor such as melanoma, head and neck, liver or kidney cancer.

The chain is built from TRBV29-1 and TRBJ2-5, with TRBD1 matching over 9 bases. With 7 bases clipped from V and 4 bases from J, the junction kept 4 bases outside the gene matches. The germline V gene has CDR1 SQVTM and CDR2 ANQGSEA. The CDR3 contains 12 residues. The chain's CDR3 is CSAGQGVETQYF. For the CDR3, the DNA is TGCAGCGCGGGACAGGGCGTAGAGACCCAGTACTTC.

This chain connects TRBV19 to TRBJ2-7; 8 bases fit TRBD1. Germline V gene sequence: CDR1 LNHDA, CDR2 SQIVND (reference sequence). The CDR3 covers 16 residues. V shed 3 bases, J shed 3 bases, and the junction held 10 bases outside the gene matches. This CDR3 is CASSIPQRQGRYEQYV. CDR3 in DNA: TGTGCCAGTAGTATCCCCCAAAGACAGGGGCGCTACGAGCAGTACGTC.

The chain has TRBV2 and TRBJ2-1; TRBD2 aligns across 7 bases. The V gene's germline CDR1 is SNHLY and CDR2 FYNNEI. The CDR3 is 14 amino acids. V was pared by 10 bases and J by 4 bases, with 10 bases of the junction left unmatched. CDR3 amino acids: CATGGTELYNEQFF. Written as DNA, the CDR3 is TGTGCCACCGGGGGGACTGAACTATACAATGAGCAGTTCTTC.

The V and J genes are TRBV28 and TRBJ2-3; perhaps TRBD2 as D (6 bases). V was cut by 3 bases and J by 14 bases, with 15 bases left in between. Germline V gives CDR1 MDHEN, CDR2 SYDVKM. CDR3 length: 12 residues. CDR3 sequence: CASSLGGIVPYF. In nucleotides, the CDR3 is TGTGCCAGCAGTTTGGGAGGTATTGTTCCGTATTTT. The variable domain in full, completed from reference TRBV28 and TRBJ2-3, reads DVKVTQSSRYLVKRTGEKVFLECVQDMDHENMFWYRQDPGLGLRLIYFSYDVKMKEKGDIPEGYSVSREKKERFSLILESASTNQTSMYLCASSLGGIVPYFGPGTRLTVL.

The chain combines TRBV28 with TRBJ2-7; no definite D call. This CDR3 is built from 13 residues. Trimming left V 10 bases short and J 0 bases short, with 13 bases between. Germline assignment: CDR1 MDHEN and CDR2 SYDVKM. CDR3 sequence reads: CATMQPSSYEQYV. The CDR3 nucleotides are TGTGCCACCATGCAACCTAGCTCCTACGAGCAGTACGTC.

This clone showed up just once. This chain links TRBV4-1 with TRBJ1-4; no firm D call. From germline, CDR1 is MGHRA and CDR2 YSYEKL. This CDR3 contains 14 residues. The V and J ends lost 4 bases and 8 bases respectively, with 14 bases between them. CDR3 region: CASSRDFIGEKLFF. The CDR3 DNA sequence: TGCGCCAGCAGCCGAGATTTTATTGGGGAAAAACTGTTTTTT.

V usage is TRBV19 and J usage is TRBJ2-1; D remains ambiguous. CDR1 and CDR2 from the germline V gene are LNHDA and SQIVND (reference sequence). The germline V and J ends were trimmed by 4 bases and 3 bases, with 1 base remaining between them. The CDR3 is 11 amino acids. In DNA form, the CDR3 reads TGTGCCAGTAGTAACTACAATGAGCAGTTCTTC. It codes for CASSNYNEQFF. The full variable domain, rest sourced from reference TRBV19 and TRBJ2-1, is DGGITQSPKYLFRKEGQNVTLSCEQNLNHDAMYWYRQDPGQGLRLIYYSQIVNDFQKGDIAEGYSVSREKKESFPLTVTSAQKNPTAFYLCASSNYNEQFFGPGTRLTVL.

This clone was found once. The rearrangement links TRBV5-1 to TRBJ2-6; 9 bases fit TRBD1. With 0 bases clipped from V and 2 bases from J, the junction kept 6 bases outside the gene matches. Germline-derived CDR1 and CDR2 are SGHRS and YFSETQ. CDR3 length: 18 amino acids. The CDR3 region has the DNA TGCGCCAGCAGCTTGGTGATCCGACAGGGGGCTGGGGCCAACGTCCTGACTTTC. The encoded protein is CASSLVIRQGAGANVLTF. The variable domain in full, completed from reference TRBV5-1 and TRBJ2-6, reads KAGVTQTPRYLIKTRGQQVTLSCSPISGHRSVSWYQQTPGQGLQFLFEYFSETQRNKGNFPGRFSGRQFSNSRSEMNVSTLELGDSALYLCASSLVIRQGAGANVLTFGAGSRLTVL.

The gene calls are TRBV6-5 and TRBJ2-7, with D perhaps matching TRBD1 (6 bases). Germline CDR1 reads MNHEY; CDR2 reads SVGAGI. The CDR3 length is 14 residues. V was cut by 2 bases and J by 6 bases, with 14 bases left in between. The CDR3 DNA reads as TGTGCCAGCAGTTACCTGACAGGTCGCCCCGAGCAGTACTTC. This translates into CASSYLTGRPEQYF.

This chain connects TRBV7-2 to TRBJ2-3; 7 nucleotides line up with TRBD1. The ends lost 4 bases at V and 2 bases at J; junction bases unmatched: 12. This CDR3 is built from 17 residues. The V gene's germline CDR1 is SGHTA and CDR2 FQGNSA. CDR3 DNA sequence: TGTGCCAGCAGCTCCCGACAGGGCCCACCCAACACAGATACGCAGTATTTT. It translates to CASSSRQGPPNTDTQYF.

As concerns this clone: The same CDR3 also results from other DNA sequences found in this sample. The chain uses TRBV6-5 and TRBJ2-1; D is unclear. The CDR3 has 14 residues. In germline, CDR1 is MNHEY, CDR2 SVGAGI. V shed 9 bases and J shed 0 bases, with 12 bases lying between them. CDR3 nucleotides: TGTGCCAGTCGACTCCGGAGCTCCTACAATGAGCAGTTCTTC. Residues: CASRLRSSYNEQFF.

This clone was detected once. The V gene is TRBV23-1, the J gene TRBJ2-3; D perhaps matches TRBD2 (6 bases). TRBV23-1 is reported as an ORF; its role is uncertain. The CDR3 sequence is 18 residues long. With 5 bases removed from V and 2 bases from J, the gap between germline ends came to 23 bases. This CDR3 reads CASSYPGGKDAYTDTQYF. DNA for the CDR3: TGCGCCAGCAGTTACCCCGGGGGAAAGGACGCTTACACAGATACGCAGTATTTT.

This clone was detected only once. The chain couples TRBV10-2 to TRBJ2-5, with TRBD2 matching 10 bases. Unmatched junction bases numbered 3, after V lost 7 bases and J lost 1 base. Germline loops: CDR1 WSHSY, CDR2 SAAADI. This CDR3 is 14 amino acids long. The CDR3 DNA reads TGCGCCAGCAAAGCGGGGGGGAGCCAAGAGACCCAGTACTTC. This sequence encodes CASKAGGSQETQYF.

This chain connects TRBV18 to TRBJ2-1, with D unresolved. V was cut by 4 bases and J by 9 bases, with 16 bases left in between. The CDR3 runs to 14 residues. Germline-derived CDR1 and CDR2 are KGHSH and LQKENI. CDR3 sequence reads: CASSLPIPIGEQFF. CDR3 DNA sequence: TGTGCCAGCTCACTACCAATTCCAATAGGTGAGCAGTTCTTC. Looking up the rest from reference TRBV18 and TRBJ2-1 gives the full variable domain: NAGVMQNPRHLVRRRGQEARLRCSPMKGHSHVYWYRQLPEEGLKFMVYLQKENIIDESGMPKERFSAEFPKEGPSILRIQQVVRGDSAAYFCASSLPIPIGEQFFGPGTRLTVL.

The rearrangement uses TRBV5-1 and TRBJ1-2; TRBD1 matches 9 bases. CDR3 size: 15 residues. With V trimmed by 4 bases and J by 5 bases, 9 bases remained unmatched. Germline lookup yields CDR1 SGHRS and CDR2 YFSETQ. In DNA form, the CDR3 reads TGCGCCAGCAGCCCGGGACAGGGCGGGGAGTATGGCTACACCTTC. It translates to CASSPGQGGEYGYTF.

A single count supports this clone. The V gene is TRBV19, the J gene TRBJ2-5, with D possibly matching TRBD1 (5 bases). Deletions cut 5 bases from V and 4 bases from J, with 17 bases between. The CDR3 length is 15 residues. Per germline, CDR1 LNHDA and CDR2 SQIVND (reference sequence). DNA of the CDR3: TGTGCCAGTAGTCCCAGAGGTACCGACAGAGAGACCCAGTACTTC. It translates to CASSPRGTDRETQYF.

V is TRBV9 and J is TRBJ1-4; possible D gene TRBD1, 6 bases. V lost 4 bases and J lost 0, with 10 bases in between. The CDR3 spans 15 residues. In germline, CDR1 is SGDLS, CDR2 YYNGEE. CDR3 amino acids: CASSPHRATNEKLFF. The CDR3 nucleotides read TGTGCCAGCAGCCCGCACAGGGCAACTAATGAAAAACTGTTTTTT.

This chain connects TRBV29-1 to TRBJ1-4; the match to TRBD1 covers 10 bases. The CDR3 has 15 residues. Germline CDR1 SQVTM, CDR2 ANQGSEA. The J segment lost 8 bases and the V segment lost 3 bases, leaving 9 bases of the junction unmatched. The CDR3 sequence: CSVESGTGVGEKLFF. In nucleotides, the CDR3 is TGCAGCGTTGAGTCTGGGACAGGGGTTGGCGAAAAACTGTTTTTT.